One T cell receptor beta chain is described in this entry. The data derive from a study of radiotherapy plus CTLA-4 blockade in lung cancer. CDR3 length: 15 amino acids. Germline V gene sequence: CDR1 SNHLY, CDR2 FYNNEI. The junction had 9 bases not matched to a gene; V was cut back by 4 bases and J by 8 bases. Profiling relied on immunoSEQ multiplex PCR, and the TCRdb table lists in-frame clones only, not all of them. The sample shows some 73,000 clones, under 90% of them seen only once. The clonotype originates from a human donor with non-small cell lung cancer who had stable disease on radiotherapy plus ipilimumab. The J gene is TRBJ2-1, the V gene TRBV2; 9 nucleotides line up with TRBD1. Sequencing used peripheral blood, obtained from a patient treated with radiotherapy plus ipilimumab. CDR3 nucleotide sequence: TGTGCCAGCAGTGGGTCCGGGACAGGGTGGGATGAGCAGTTCTTC. It is translated as CASSGSGTGWDEQFF. Supplemented by reference TRBV2 and TRBJ2-1, the full variable domain reads EPEVTQTPSHQVTQMGQEVILRCVPISNHLYFYWYRQILGQKVEFLVSFYNNEISEKSEIFDDQFSVERPDGSNFTLKIRSTKLEDSAMYFCASSGSGTGWDEQFFGPGTRLTVL.